The next 2 T cell receptor beta chains were all read from a single sample in a study of blood T cells in healthy people across ages. Primers used in a second PCR of about 7 to 12 cycles were a sample-barcoded 5' primer and a J-beta primer mix. One entry per CDR3 protein, called by TCRdb with MiXCR from the 5' RACE reads. The sample has more than 450,000 distinct CDR3 sequences, about 28% seen once. The data also belong to a second study, concerning T cells of mothers and their children.

Sequenced: blood. Receptor source: a boy between 2 and 10 years old in good health.

This clonotype was counted ten times or more. The V and J genes are TRBV29-1 and TRBJ2-1; D might be TRBD1 or TRBD2, each matching 5 bases. Germline lookup yields CDR1 SQVTM and CDR2 ANQGSEA. V was cut by 3 bases and J by 4 bases, with 22 bases left in between. There are 17 residues in the CDR3. CDR3 nucleotide sequence: TGCAGCGTTGAGAAGATAGGGGCGGGTGCCGGGTACAATGAGCAGTTCTTC. Translation: CSVEKIGAGAGYNEQFF.

The chain links TRBV12-3 or TRBV12-4 to TRBJ2-2; TRBD2 might be the D (6 bases). V was cut by 6 bases and J by 1 base, with 15 bases left in between. The CDR3 contains 16 residues. This CDR3 reads CASRSPGGENTGELFF. Written as DNA, the CDR3 is TGTGCCAGCAGGTCCCCTGGCGGGGAGAACACCGGGGAGCTGTTTTTT.